This T cell receptor beta chain was recovered during a study of PD-1 blockade in classical Hodgkin lymphoma. The CDR3 runs 13 residues. Per the germline V gene, CDR1 is GTSNPN and CDR2 is SVGIG (reference sequence). Losses at the gene ends were 3 bases for V and 10 bases for J; bases not matched to a gene: 4. Profiled with immunoSEQ multiplex PCR; TCRdb holds only in-frame clones, not every one. This table holds approximately 96,000 clones, about 93% found once. The count of this clone is one. Time point of the sample: cycle 4 day 1 (C4D1), after 6 weeks of nivolumab. No patient escaped relapse after autologous stem cell transplantation, and brentuximab vedotin exposure varied.

Sequenced here: peripheral blood mononuclear cells (PBMCs), sampled before the fourth cycle of nivolumab. The rearrangement joins TRBV30 to TRBJ1-6; 9 nucleotides align to TRBD1. The sequence was obtained from a human donor with classical Hodgkin lymphoma. In DNA form, the CDR3 reads TGTGCCTGGAGGACAGGGGGATACTCACCCCTCCACTTT. Residues: CAWRTGGYSPLHF.